These T cell receptor beta chains were read from a single sample in a study of blood T cell repertoires in COVID-19. Repertoires were generated with immunoSEQ multiplex PCR, while TCRdb's copy carries only in-frame clones and drops some. The sample carries around 85,000 clones, roughly 91% recorded once. Specimen: PBMCs or T cells enriched from blood (not recorded which). The receptors shown here come from a woman between 45 and 65 years old with acute COVID-19. Both conserved end residues are part of each CDR3. A D gene is named only where the DNA matches it firmly.

>NA|TRBV2|TRBJ1-4
TGTGCCAGCAGTGAAGGGGCCTGGGGGGGAGGAGAAAAACTGTTTTTT
CASSEGAWGGGEKLFF
>TRBD2|TRBV25-1|TRBJ2-3
TGTGCCAGTACTGGGACTACAATCCAGTATTTT
CASTGTTIQYF
>NA|TRBV5-1|TRBJ2-6
TGCGCCAGCGCTACAGGGTTCTCTGGGGCCAACGTCCTGACTTTC
CASATGFSGANVLTF
>TRBD2|TRBV2|TRBJ2-1
TGTGCCAGCAGTGGAAGACTAGCGGGAGCGAGGTCCTACAATGAGCAGTTCTTC
CASSGRLAGARSYNEQFF
>NA|TRBV7-6|TRBJ2-3
TGTGCCAGCAGCCGGCGTAGCGGATACACAGATACGCAGTATTTT
CASSRRSGYTDTQYF
>NA|TRBV5-1|TRBJ1-1
TGCGCCAGCAGCTTGGGAGAGGGGAACACTGAAGCTTTCTTT
CASSLGEGNTEAFF
>NA|TRBV18|TRBJ2-6
TGTGCCAGCTCACCACGGACTTCCTCTGGGGCCAACGTCCTGACTTTC
CASSPRTSSGANVLTF
>TRBD1|TRBV6-5|TRBJ1-4
TGTGCCAGCAGAGGATGGACAGGGAGTAATGAAAAACTGTTTTTT
CASRGWTGSNEKLFF
>TRBD2|TRBV27|TRBJ2-5
TGTGCCAGCAGTCCCTTTATAGCGGGAGGGCGGGGTGAGACCCAGTACTTC
CASSPFIAGGRGETQYF
>TRBD2|TRBV15|TRBJ2-3
TGTGCCACCAGCAGAGCCCCCGGGGGCGGTCTAGCGGGAAGAGGGGATACGCAGTATTTT
CATSRAPGGGLAGRGDTQYF
>TRBD1|TRBV30|TRBJ1-6
TGTGCCTGGGTGAGACCGGGACAGGGTCTAGGACGGAGTTCACCCCTCCACTTT
CAWVRPGQGLGRSSPLHF